A single sample gave rise to the 16 T cell receptor beta chains below, sequenced in a study of OX40 agonist ivuxolimab in advanced cancers. The data were produced by immunoSEQ multiplex PCR, yet TCRdb's version contains in-frame clones alone and is incomplete. This sample has tens of thousands of clones, with 75% to 85% found just once. Here the sequenced sample was CD4+ or CD8+ T cells sorted from blood, taken in a trial of the OX40 agonist ivuxolimab. The source of these receptors is an adult with an advanced solid tumor such as melanoma, head and neck, liver or kidney cancer.

This clone was found once. J is TRBJ1-2 and V is TRBV5-8, with 7 bases aligning to TRBD1. Germline lookup yields CDR1 SGHTS and CDR2 YDEGEE. The CDR3 sequence is 15 residues long. Trimming cost V 6 bases and J 8 bases; bases outside gene matches: 16. CDR3 bases: TGTGCCAGCACCCTCTTCGATAAGGGGGCAGGAGGCTACACCTTC. It yields the protein CASTLFDKGAGGYTF. Full variable domain (outside the CDR3, taken from reference TRBV5-8 and TRBJ1-2): EAGVTQSPTHLIKTRGQQATLRCSPISGHTSVYWYQQALGLGLQFLLWYDEGEERNRGNFPPRFSGRQFPNYSSELNVNALELEDSALYLCASTLFDKGAGGYTFGSGTRLTVV.

This sequence joins TRBV10-3 and TRBJ1-5; D is ambiguous. The germline V gene encodes CDR1 ENHRY and CDR2 SYGVKD. The V end was cut by 11 bases, the J end by 0 bases, with 11 bases between. The CDR3 totals 13 residues. CDR3 amino acids: CAPDGDSNQPQHF. In DNA, the CDR3 is TGTGCCCCTGACGGGGATAGCAATCAGCCCCAGCATTTT.

The rearrangement links TRBV25-1 to TRBJ1-1, with D possibly being TRBD1 (6 bases). Per germline, CDR1 MGHDK and CDR2 SYGVNS. The ends were cut back, 5 bases at V and 6 bases at J, with 13 bases in the middle. CDR3 length: 13 residues. CDR3: CASSPGGQAEAFF. CDR3 DNA sequence: TGTGCCAGCAGTCCCGGGGGCCAGGCTGAAGCTTTCTTT.

The gene calls are TRBV6-6 and TRBJ2-1, with D possibly matching TRBD2 (7 bases). The CDR3 length is 15 residues. Trimming shortened V by 6 bases and J by 7 bases, and 19 bases separated the two germline ends. The germline V gene has CDR1 MNHNY and CDR2 SVGAGI (reference sequence). CDR3 in DNA: TGTGCCAGCAGCCCTAGGGGGAGGGCTACAAATGAGCAGTTCTTC. Translating it yields CASSPRGRATNEQFF.

The gene calls are TRBV18 and TRBJ1-5; TRBD1 matches at 9 bases. CDR1 KGHSH and CDR2 LQKENI come from the germline V gene. CDR3 length equals 13 residues. The V segment lost 2 bases and the J segment 11 bases; nucleotides outside the gene matches: 4. The CDR3 DNA is TGTGCCAGCTCACCATGGGACAGGGTGTCCCAGCATTTT. Residues: CASSPWDRVSQHF.

CDR3 sequence: CASSVDRAGGNTIYF. In DNA, the CDR3 is TGTGCCAGCAGCGTAGACAGGGCCGGCGGAAACACCATATATTTT. The chain couples TRBV9 to TRBJ1-3; D possibly corresponds to TRBD1 (6 bases). The V and J ends lost 0 bases and 4 bases respectively, with 11 bases between them. This CDR3 region has 15 residues. Per germline, CDR1 SGDLS and CDR2 YYNGEE.

J is TRBJ2-1 and V is TRBV19, with 7 bases identical to TRBD1. The V gene's germline CDR1 is LNHDA and CDR2 SQIVND (reference sequence). V lost 4 bases to trimming and J lost 4 bases; unmatched junction nucleotides: 4. The length of the CDR3 is 14 residues. CDR3 DNA: TGTGCCAGTAGTACCCCGACAGGGTACAATGAGCAGTTCTTC. Amino acids: CASSTPTGYNEQFF.

This sequence joins TRBV30 and TRBJ1-2; D gene uncertain. V dropped 0 bases and J dropped 9 bases, with 14 bases sitting between them. The CDR3 sequence is 13 residues long. The germline V gene encodes CDR1 GTSNPN and CDR2 SVGIG (reference sequence). The CDR3 loop reads CAWSVGVMDSYTF. As DNA, the CDR3 is TGTGCCTGGAGTGTAGGCGTTATGGATAGCTACACCTTC.

The chain recombines TRBV29-1 with TRBJ1-1, with a possible D match to TRBD1 (6 bases). The CDR3 extends over 13 amino acids. With 6 bases removed from V and 4 bases from J, the gap between germline ends came to 15 bases. CDR1 is SQVTM and CDR2 is ANQGSEA in the germline V gene. The CDR3 coding sequence is TGCAGCGTGAATGGGGGCTGGTTCACTGAAGCTTTCTTT. Translation gives CSVNGGWFTEAFF. The whole variable domain, remainder taken from reference TRBV29-1 and TRBJ1-1, is SAVISQKPSRDICQRGTSLTIQCQVDSQVTMMFWYRQQPGQSLTLIATANQGSEATYESGFVIDKFPISRPNLTFSTLTVSNMSPEDSSIYLCSVNGGWFTEAFFGQGTRLTVV.

This clone showed up just once. This sequence joins TRBV6-1 and TRBJ2-6; D uncertain. The CDR3 is made up of 15 amino acids. Trimming took 0 bases from V and 3 from J, leaving 6 bases between them. From germline, CDR1 is MNHNS and CDR2 SASEGT. The CDR3 region is CASSEAPGGANVLTF. DNA of the CDR3: TGTGCCAGCAGTGAAGCCCCCGGTGGGGCCAACGTCCTGACTTTC.

Only one count was recorded for this clone. V gene TRBV10-2 combines with J gene TRBJ2-5, with D uncertain. The CDR3 runs to 13 residues. V lost 2 bases, J lost 5 bases, and 9 bases lay in between. The germline V gene encodes CDR1 WSHSY and CDR2 SAAADI. The CDR3 sequence: CASSENSFETQYF. The CDR3 bases are TGCGCCAGCAGTGAGAATAGCTTCGAGACCCAGTACTTC.

This clone was recorded a few times. CDR3 sequence reads: CASSQDQAATTHEQYF. Written as DNA, the CDR3 is TGCGCCAGCAGCCAAGATCAGGCAGCCACTACCCACGAGCAGTACTTC. The V and J genes are TRBV4-3 and TRBJ2-7; D uncertain. This CDR3 comprises 16 residues. CDR1 LGHNA and CDR2 YSLEER come from the germline V gene. V was pared by 0 bases and J by 5 bases, with 17 bases between.

This clone showed up just once. The V gene is TRBV15, the J gene TRBJ1-5, with D unclear. CDR1 is LNHNV and CDR2 is YYDKDF in the germline V gene (reference sequence). The length of the CDR3 is 15 residues. Trimming removed 2 bases at V and 6 bases at J, with 14 bases between. The CDR3 DNA sequence: TGTGCCACCAGCAGAATGGACGGTGAAGGTCAGCCCCAGCATTTT. Protein sequence: CATSRMDGEGQPQHF.

This chain uses TRBV30 with TRBJ2-1; weak D call: TRBD2 (6 bases). V lost 2 bases and J 3 bases, leaving 14 bases between the germline ends. This CDR3 comprises 15 residues. Germline lookup yields CDR1 GTSNPN and CDR2 SVGIG (reference sequence). CDR3 amino acids: CAWSRGTADYNEQFF. The CDR3 DNA reads as TGTGCCTGGAGTCGCGGGACTGCGGACTACAATGAGCAGTTCTTC.

As regards this clone: This sample also contains other DNA sequences that code for the same CDR3. The genes are TRBV5-1 and TRBJ1-1, with 10 positions matching TRBD1. J lost 0 bases, V lost 4 bases, and 9 bases had no gene match. Germline V gene sequence: CDR1 SGHRS, CDR2 YFSETQ. This CDR3 comprises 17 residues. The CDR3 nucleotides read TGCGCCAGCAGCCTCCGACAGGGGGCAAGTTTGAACACTGAAGCTTTCTTT. It yields the protein CASSLRQGASLNTEAFF. Full variable domain (missing parts from reference TRBV5-1 and TRBJ1-1): KAGVTQTPRYLIKTRGQQVTLSCSPISGHRSVSWYQQTPGQGLQFLFEYFSETQRNKGNFPGRFSGRQFSNSRSEMNVSTLELGDSALYLCASSLRQGASLNTEAFFGQGTRLTVV.

The chain couples TRBV7-2 to TRBJ1-5; 7 nucleotides align to TRBD1. The CDR3 extends over 14 amino acids. V gave up 2 bases and J gave up 2 bases; unmatched junction bases: 0. Germline-derived CDR1 and CDR2 are SGHTA and FQGNSA. The CDR3: CASSLTGGNQPQHF. The CDR3 DNA reads as TGTGCCAGCAGCTTAACAGGGGGCAATCAGCCCCAGCATTTT.